These T cell receptor beta chains were read from a single sample in a study of blood T cells in healthy people across ages. A single record per CDR3 protein comes from TCRdb applying MiXCR to the 5' RACE reads. The table has around 870,000 distinct CDR3 sequences, more than 25% seen once. Sequencing was carried out using blood. The receptor set was obtained from a woman of 80 years or more in good health. Each CDR3 is given with its conserved first and last residue. A D gene is named only where the DNA matches it firmly. Clone size, where shown, is once, few, many, or a class for clones that have expanded.

>many|TRBJ1-6|TRBV12-3/TRBV12-4|NA
CASNSAGALVYNSPLHF
TGTGCCAGCAACTCCGCGGGAGCTCTAGTTTATAATTCACCCCTCCACTTT
>NA|TRBJ2-3|TRBV7-2|NA
CASSPPGGSTDTQYF
TGTGCCAGCAGCCCCCCCGGCGGGAGCACAGATACGCAGTATTTT
>many|TRBJ2-3|TRBV7-9|TRBD1
CASRTGGADTQYF
TGTGCCAGCAGGACAGGGGGCGCAGATACGCAGTATTTT
>few|TRBJ1-1|TRBV2|NA
CASSYRALNTEAFF
TGTGCCAGCAGTTACCGGGCCCTGAACACTGAAGCTTTCTTT
>few|TRBJ2-5|TRBV30|NA
CAWGSGIPRGTQYF
TGTGCCTGGGGCTCCGGGATCCCTAGGGGGACCCAGTACTTC
>NA|TRBJ1-5|TRBV20-1|NA
CSVTDIGGNQPQHF
TGCAGTGTAACAGACATCGGGGGCAATCAGCCCCAGCATTTT
>NA|TRBJ1-2|TRBV20-1|NA
CSANTGNYGYTF
TGCAGTGCTAATACGGGAAACTATGGCTACACCTTC
>few|TRBJ2-4|TRBV6-2/TRBV6-3|TRBD2
CASSYVAGGPGNEQYF
TGTGCCAGCAGTTACGTAGCGGGGGGGCCGGGGAATGAGCAGTACTTC
>NA|TRBJ2-3|TRBV6-2/TRBV6-3|TRBD1
CASSYGDRVDPDTQYF
TGTGCCAGCAGTTACGGGGACAGGGTTGACCCAGATACGCAGTATTTT
>NA|TRBJ2-5|TRBV7-8|TRBD1
CASSLVDRGQETQYF
TGTGCCAGCAGCTTAGTTGACAGGGGCCAAGAGACCCAGTACTTC
>NA|TRBJ1-5|TRBV5-1|TRBD1
CASSLEGGGGNQPRHF
TGCGCCAGCAGCTTGGAAGGGGGCGGGGGCAATCAGCCCCGGCATTTT
>NA|TRBJ2-7|TRBV7-3|TRBD2
CASSSPITSGRLYF
TGTGCCAGCAGCTCCCCGATAACTAGCGGGAGGCTGTACTTC
>NA|TRBJ2-7|TRBV5-1|TRBD2
CASSWTSGGYDEQYF
TGCGCCAGCAGCTGGACTAGCGGGGGCTACGATGAGCAGTACTTC
>NA|TRBJ2-5|TRBV20-1|TRBD1
CSARGQGVQETQYF
TGCAGTGCTAGGGGACAGGGCGTACAAGAGACCCAGTACTTC
>NA|TRBJ2-5|TRBV18|TRBD2
CASSPTLAGEEQYF
TGTGCCAGCTCACCAACCCTAGCGGGAGAAGAGCAGTACTTC
>NA|TRBJ2-1|TRBV20-1|NA
CSAQRARSYNEQFF
TGCAGTGCTCAGCGGGCGAGGTCCTACAATGAGCAGTTCTTC
>NA|TRBJ2-5|TRBV5-5|NA
CASSFGALTTQYF
TGTGCCAGCAGCTTCGGGGCACTCACGACCCAGTACTTC
>NA|TRBJ1-2|TRBV25-1|TRBD1
CASRESGGYDYTF
TGTGCCAGCAGGGAATCAGGGGGCTATGACTACACCTTC
>many|TRBJ1-2|TRBV7-9|TRBD1
CASSLATGESGYTF
TGTGCCAGCAGCTTAGCCACAGGGGAAAGTGGCTACACCTTC
>many|TRBJ2-1|TRBV12-3/TRBV12-4|NA
CASRGQWGGVNNEQFF
TGTGCCAGCAGGGGCCAGTGGGGCGGGGTGAACAATGAGCAGTTCTTC
>NA|TRBJ2-1|TRBV5-1|TRBD2
CASSLGLAGLGEQFF
TGCGCCAGCAGCCTCGGACTAGCGGGCCTAGGGGAGCAGTTCTTC
>NA|TRBJ1-6|TRBV7-2|TRBD1
CASSFTGQEHSPLHF
TGTGCCAGCAGCTTTACCGGACAGGAGCATTCACCCCTCCACTTT
>NA|TRBJ1-1|TRBV2|NA
CASSSDGRNTEAFF
TGTGCCAGCAGTTCGGACGGAAGGAACACTGAAGCTTTCTTT
>many|TRBJ2-3|TRBV20-1|NA
CSARDGSQGTDTQYF
TGCAGTGCTAGAGATGGGTCACAGGGCACAGATACGCAGTATTTT
>many|TRBJ2-7|TRBV7-9|TRBD1
CASSRQGLDEQYF
TGTGCCAGCAGCAGACAGGGTCTCGACGAGCAGTACTTC
>NA|TRBJ2-2|TRBV4-1|NA
CASSPPGQPTGELFF
TGCGCCAGCAGCCCTCCCGGACAGCCTACCGGGGAGCTGTTTTTT
>NA|TRBJ1-1|TRBV3-1|NA
CASSQVGANTEAFF
TGTGCCAGCAGCCAAGTGGGGGCGAACACTGAAGCTTTCTTT
>many|TRBJ1-2|TRBV4-3|NA
CASSQDRFGEGGYTF
TGCGCCAGCAGCCAAGATCGTTTCGGGGAAGGAGGCTACACCTTC
>many|TRBJ2-1|TRBV3-1|TRBD2
CASSLHGTTGGEQFF
TGTGCCAGCAGCCTTCACGGGACTACCGGGGGTGAGCAGTTCTTC
>NA|TRBJ1-1|TRBV18|NA
CASSPQDGVDTEAFF
TGTGCCAGCTCACCACAGGACGGGGTAGACACTGAAGCTTTCTTT
>NA|TRBJ2-5|TRBV10-3|TRBD2
CAISESGLAGETQYF
TGTGCCATCAGTGAGTCGGGACTAGCCGGTGAGACCCAGTACTTC
>NA|TRBJ2-1|TRBV5-1|TRBD1
CASSSQTGQANERFF
TGCGCCAGCAGCTCCCAAACAGGACAGGCCAATGAGCGGTTCTTC
>many|TRBJ2-1|TRBV11-2|NA
CASSLVRANEQFF
TGTGCCAGCAGCTTAGTTAGGGCGAATGAGCAGTTCTTC
>NA|TRBJ1-6|TRBV3-1|NA
CASSRDTTSSPLHF
TGTGCCAGCAGCCGGGACACAACTAGTTCACCCCTCCACTTT
>NA|TRBJ2-3|TRBV10-3|NA
CAITTGLQAGDTQYF
TGTGCCATCACCACAGGCCTCCAGGCGGGAGATACGCAGTATTTT
>NA|TRBJ2-7|TRBV11-2|TRBD1
CASSHLDRDPYEQYF
TGTGCCAGCAGCCACCTCGACAGGGATCCCTACGAGCAGTACTTC
>once|TRBJ2-3|TRBV20-1|TRBD1
CSVRRGQGAGDTQYF
TGCAGTGTCAGACGCGGACAGGGTGCAGGGGATACGCAGTATTTT
>few|TRBJ2-6|TRBV9|NA
CASSAISSGANVLTF
TGTGCCAGCAGCGCCATTAGCTCTGGGGCCAACGTCCTGACTTTC
>few|TRBJ1-1|TRBV5-1|TRBD1
CASSLQGDGMNTEAFF
TGCGCCAGCAGCTTACAGGGGGACGGGATGAACACTGAAGCTTTCTTT
>NA|TRBJ2-3|TRBV12-3/TRBV12-4|NA
CASRNTASTDAQYF
TGTGCCAGCAGAAACACTGCTAGCACAGATGCGCAATATTTT
>many|TRBJ2-1|TRBV6-6|NA
CASSDGLYNEQFF
TGTGCCAGTTCGGACGGTTTATACAATGAGCAGTTCTTC
>many|TRBJ2-5|TRBV11-2|TRBD1
CASSLELQGRETQYF
TGTGCCAGCAGCTTAGAGTTACAGGGGCGGGAGACCCAGTACTTC
>many|TRBJ2-4|TRBV7-2|NA
CASSSSTGTKNIQYF
TGTGCCAGCAGCTCGTCGACAGGGACTAAAAACATTCAGTACTTC
>many|TRBJ1-5|TRBV3-1|NA
CASSQDRGYNQPQHF
TGTGCCAGCAGCCAAGATCGGGGGTACAATCAGCCCCAGCATTTT
>few|TRBJ2-3|TRBV20-1|TRBD1
CRARPGTGTQYF
TGCAGGGCTAGACCCGGGACAGGGACGCAGTATTTT
>NA|TRBJ1-1|TRBV29-1|NA
CSVEQAGEIEAFF
TGCAGCGTTGAGCAGGCAGGGGAGATTGAAGCTTTCTTT
>many|TRBJ1-1|TRBV5-1|NA
CASSYAPDLNTEAFF
TGCGCCAGCAGCTACGCCCCAGACCTGAACACTGAAGCTTTCTTT
>many|TRBJ2-5|TRBV7-7|NA
CASSSNVYQETQYF
TGTGCCAGCAGCTCGAATGTTTACCAAGAGACCCAGTACTTC
>many|TRBJ2-1|TRBV25-1|NA
CASSDPAPGREQFF
TGTGCCAGCAGTGATCCAGCCCCCGGGCGTGAGCAGTTCTTC
>few|TRBJ1-5|TRBV20-1|TRBD1
CSARADREGNNQPQHF
TGCAGTGCTAGGGCTGACAGGGAGGGAAACAATCAGCCCCAGCATTTT
>NA|TRBJ2-2|TRBV7-2|TRBD2
CASSLEPAYRTSVAGELFF
TGTGCCAGCAGCTTAGAGCCGGCGTACCGGACTAGCGTAGCCGGGGAGCTGTTTTTT
>many|TRBJ1-6|TRBV3-1|NA
CASSQEGGNSPLHF
TGTGCCAGCAGCCAAGAAGGGGGTAATTCACCCCTCCACTTT
>many|TRBJ1-5|TRBV30|NA
CAWSTLYSNQPQHF
TGTGCCTGGAGTACGCTTTATAGCAATCAGCCCCAGCATTTT
>few|TRBJ2-5|TRBV7-2|NA
CASSQSPETQYF
TGTGCCAGCAGTCAATCCCCAGAGACCCAGTACTTC
>NA|TRBJ2-3|TRBV6-2/TRBV6-3|TRBD2
CASRASGVGDTQYF
TGTGCCAGTAGAGCTAGCGGGGTGGGAGATACGCAGTATTTT
>NA|TRBJ1-1|TRBV5-1|NA
CASQSAGPNTEAFF
TGCGCCAGCCAATCGGCAGGACCGAACACTGAAGCTTTCTTT
>many|TRBJ2-5|TRBV15|NA
CATSRVQGTGETQYF
TGTGCCACCAGCAGAGTGCAGGGGACGGGAGAGACCCAGTACTTC
>many|TRBJ2-3|TRBV9|NA
CASGRDWGSDTQYF
TGTGCCAGCGGAAGGGACTGGGGGTCAGATACGCAGTATTTT